The 18 T cell receptor beta chains in this list originate from one sample, sequenced in a study of control samples from healthy donors and cancer patients. Generated by immunoSEQ multiplex PCR, the TCRdb table keeps only in-frame clones and is missing some. The profile shows about 110,000 clones, about 80% of them singletons. Sequences were obtained from blood. The receptors here all came from a man between 18 and 35 years old in good health.

The J gene is TRBJ2-2, the V gene TRBV28; 7 nucleotides agree with TRBD2. The V and J ends lost 2 bases and 5 bases, in that order; junction bases with no gene match: 8. This CDR3 has 16 residues. Germline V gene lookup returns CDR1 MDHEN and CDR2 SYDVKM. The CDR3 DNA is TGTGCCAGCAGTTTAGAATTCGCGGGGGTGACCGGGGAGCTGTTTTTT. Translated, it gives CASSLEFAGVTGELFF.

The chain combines TRBV9 with TRBJ1-1; TRBD1 might be the D (6 bases). The CDR3 loop spans 14 amino acids. The V gene's germline CDR1 is SGDLS and CDR2 YYNGEE. Deletions cut 0 bases from V and 2 bases from J, with 8 bases between. The CDR3 DNA reads as TGTGCCAGCAGCGTAGGACAGGAAAACACTGAAGCTTTCTTT. Protein sequence: CASSVGQENTEAFF.

The rearrangement joins TRBV28 to TRBJ2-7; 10 bases align to TRBD1. The germline gives CDR1 MDHEN, CDR2 SYDVKM. The CDR3 is 14 amino acids. V was clipped by 9 bases and J by 3 bases; unmatched bases: 8. In nucleotides, the CDR3 is TGTGCCAGTAAGGGACAGGGGACCCACTACGAGCAGTACTTC. It encodes CASKGQGTHYEQYF.

The rearrangement links TRBV6-5 to TRBJ2-7; D unresolved. The CDR3 consists of 14 residues. The ends were cut back, 0 bases at V and 2 bases at J, with 8 bases in the middle. The germline gives CDR1 MNHEY, CDR2 SVGAGI. Here the CDR3 reads CASSYSSQPYEQYF. DNA of the CDR3: TGTGCCAGCAGTTACTCGAGTCAGCCCTACGAGCAGTACTTC.

J is TRBJ2-7 and V is TRBV5-6; 7 bases agree with TRBD2. Germline V lookup: CDR1 SGHDT, CDR2 YYEEEE. This CDR3 has 13 amino acids. V shed 0 bases and J 5 bases; nucleotides not matched to a gene: 2. The CDR3 is CASSLGRGDEQYF. CDR3 nucleotides: TGTGCCAGCAGCTTGGGACGGGGGGACGAGCAGTACTTC.

The J gene is TRBJ2-5, the V gene TRBV24-1, with unresolved D. This CDR3 spans 13 amino acids. V dropped 9 bases and J dropped 3 bases, with 13 bases sitting between them. The germline gives CDR1 KGHDR, CDR2 SFDVKD. In nucleotides, the CDR3 is TGTGCCACCCCTGCGCACAGAAAAGAGACCCAGTACTTC. Its translation: CATPAHRKETQYF.

This sequence joins TRBV12-5 and TRBJ2-1; possibly TRBD1 for D (6 bases). This CDR3 comprises 14 residues. In germline, CDR1 is LGHNT, CDR2 FRNRAP. Trimming left V 4 bases short and J 7 bases short, with 14 bases between. The CDR3 spells CASGSGAGVNEQFF. DNA for the CDR3: TGTGCTAGTGGTTCTGGGGCAGGGGTTAATGAGCAGTTCTTC. Together with reference TRBV12-5 and TRBJ2-1, the CDR3 gives the full variable domain: DARVTQTPRHKVTEMGQEVTMRCQPILGHNTVFWYRQTMMQGLELLAYFRNRAPLDDSGMPKDRFSAEMPDATLATLKIQPSEPRDSAVYFCASGSGAGVNEQFFGPGTRLTVL.

The rearrangement joins TRBV7-9 to TRBJ2-3, with TRBD2 as a possible D gene (5 bases). V was clipped by 1 base and J by 4 bases, with 12 bases between them. The CDR3 has 15 amino acids. Per the germline V gene, CDR1 is SEHNR and CDR2 is FQNEAQ (reference sequence). The CDR3 sequence: CASSLGSGKADTQYF. The CDR3 DNA reads TGTGCCAGCAGCTTAGGATCGGGAAAAGCAGATACGCAGTATTTT.

The rearrangement uses TRBV7-2 and TRBJ2-2, with 8 bases aligning to TRBD2. The V segment lost 4 bases and the J segment 4 bases; nucleotides outside the gene matches: 14. Germline loops: CDR1 SGHTA, CDR2 FQGNSA. The CDR3 has 18 amino acids. CDR3 nucleotide sequence: TGTGCCAGCAGCTATGGGGGCCTCGCGGGGGGAACCACCGGGGAGCTGTTTTTT. This encodes CASSYGGLAGGTTGELFF.

The V gene is TRBV19, the J gene TRBJ1-1, with D unresolved. The V end lost 5 bases, the J end lost 1 base, and 8 bases lay between the germline ends. The germline gives CDR1 LNHDA, CDR2 SQIVND (reference sequence). CDR3 size: 13 residues. In DNA form, the CDR3 reads TGTGCCAGTAGTCCCCAGCCGAACACTGAAGCTTTCTTT. It translates to CASSPQPNTEAFF.

The CDR3 DNA sequence: TGTGCCAGCTCACTCAACAGAGATACGCAGTATTTT. Translated: CASSLNRDTQYF. V and J are TRBV18 and TRBJ2-3; D is undetermined. V lost 4 bases and J 5 bases, leaving 7 bases between the germline ends. This CDR3 has 12 residues. CDR1 is KGHSH, CDR2 LQKENI, per germline.

The V gene is TRBV3-1 (or the pseudogene TRBV3-2), the J gene TRBJ2-5; tentative D call: TRBD2 (6 bases). Trimming shortened V by 0 bases and J by 4 bases, and 18 bases separated the two germline ends. The CDR3 is 17 residues long. Germline V CDR1 and CDR2: LGHDT, YNNKEL (reference sequence). The CDR3 is CASSQDKRIAARETQYF. The CDR3 DNA reads TGTGCCAGCAGCCAAGATAAGCGCATAGCGGCTCGAGAGACCCAGTACTTC.

This clone was counted a single time. The J gene is TRBJ2-2, the V gene TRBV30; D may be TRBD2 (6 bases). The CDR3 contains 12 residues. Germline CDR1 and CDR2: GTSNPN and SVGIG (reference sequence). V lost 5 bases to trimming and J lost 9 bases, with 13 bases between them. The DNA for the CDR3 is TGTGCCTGGTTGGGAGGACCCAGGGAGCTGTTTTTT. The encoded protein is CAWLGGPRELFF.

The V and J genes are TRBV30 and TRBJ2-3; 8 nucleotides match TRBD1. The ends lost 3 bases at V and 4 bases at J; junction bases unmatched: 6. Germline lookup yields CDR1 GTSNPN and CDR2 SVGIG (reference sequence). The CDR3 runs to 14 residues. The CDR3 loop reads CAWRPGTGADTQYF. Written as DNA, the CDR3 is TGTGCCTGGAGGCCCGGGACAGGTGCAGATACGCAGTATTTT.

V is TRBV2 and J is TRBJ2-4; 7 positions agree with TRBD1. Germline V lookup: CDR1 SNHLY, CDR2 FYNNEI. The CDR3 runs to 14 residues. Trimming took 6 bases from V and 4 from J; bases not matched to a gene: 6. The DNA for the CDR3 is TGTGCCAGCAGCCCCGGGACAGTGAAAAACATTCAGTACTTC. Protein sequence: CASSPGTVKNIQYF. Complete variable domain (other parts from reference TRBV2 and TRBJ2-4): EPEVTQTPSHQVTQMGQEVILRCVPISNHLYFYWYRQILGQKVEFLVSFYNNEISEKSEIFDDQFSVERPDGSNFTLKIRSTKLEDSAMYFCASSPGTVKNIQYFGAGTRLSVL.

The CDR3 coding sequence is TGTGCCAGCAGGGAGCAGGGGGCAGCTAACTATGGCTACACCTTC. Amino acid sequence: CASREQGAANYGYTF. J is TRBJ1-2 and V is TRBV2; 8 positions agree with TRBD1. Germline V gene data show CDR1 as SNHLY and CDR2 as FYNNEI. This CDR3 has 15 residues. The junction had 6 bases not matched to a gene; V was cut back by 6 bases and J by 0 bases.

The V call is TRBV19, the J call TRBJ1-5; D not certain. This CDR3 spans 15 amino acids. Trimming removed 7 bases from V and 1 base from J, with 14 bases in between. CDR1 and CDR2 (germline): LNHDA, SQIVND (reference sequence). Written as DNA, the CDR3 is TGTGCCAGTATGCTGGACGGAAAAAGCAATCAGCCCCAGCATTTT. Protein sequence: CASMLDGKSNQPQHF.

This sequence joins TRBV5-5 and TRBJ1-1; 7 nucleotides line up with TRBD1. This CDR3 is built from 12 residues. J lost 9 bases, V lost 2 bases, and 4 bases had no gene match. Germline V gives CDR1 SGHKS, CDR2 YYEKEE (reference sequence). CDR3 nucleotide sequence: TGTGCCAGCAGCTTACGACAGGGACAAGCTTTCTTT. Translated, it gives CASSLRQGQAFF.